This TCR beta chain was identified during a study of response to subunit inactivated influenza vaccine. TCRdb re-analysed the RT-PCR reads in MiXCR, keeping a single row per CDR3 protein. The sample has about 540,000 distinct CDR3 sequences, around 21% seen once; the top ten hold around 2.8%. CDR1 is SGHTA and CDR2 is FQGTGA in the germline V gene. The CDR3 extends over 13 amino acids. V dropped 2 bases and J dropped 3 bases, with 8 bases sitting between them. This sample was also put to use in a study of T cells expressing NK-cell markers. That work states: It was by 5'RACE template switching with UMIs that TCR beta cDNA was made.

This receptor was taken from a man between 45 and 60 years old who received an inactivated influenza vaccine. The starting material was CD4+ T cells sorted from PBMCs, obtained approximately 12 days after vaccination. The chain carries TRBV7-3 and TRBJ2-7; D remains unclear. The CDR3 is CASSLGPVYEQYF. DNA of the CDR3: TGTGCCAGCAGCTTAGGGCCGGTCTACGAGCAGTACTTC.